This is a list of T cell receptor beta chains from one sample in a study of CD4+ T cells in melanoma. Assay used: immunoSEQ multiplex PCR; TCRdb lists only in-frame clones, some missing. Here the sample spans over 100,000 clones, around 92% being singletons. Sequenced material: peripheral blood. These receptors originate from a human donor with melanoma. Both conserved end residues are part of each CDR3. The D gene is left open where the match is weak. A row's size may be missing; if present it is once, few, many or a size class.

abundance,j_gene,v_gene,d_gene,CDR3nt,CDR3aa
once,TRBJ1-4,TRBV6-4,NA,TGTGCCAGCAGGAAATGTGGGGGGGTACCTGAAAAACTGTTTTTT,CASRKCGGVPEKLFF
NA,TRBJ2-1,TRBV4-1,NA,TGCGCCAGCAGCCAAATTAGGGTGGCTGAGCAGTTCTTC,CASSQIRVAEQFF
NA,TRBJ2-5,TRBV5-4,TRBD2,TGTGCCAGCAGCTTACCAGGACTAGCGGAAGAGACCCAGTACTTC,CASSLPGLAEETQYF
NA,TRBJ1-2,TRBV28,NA,TGTGCCAGCAGTAAGGCTAACTATGGCTACACCTTC,CASSKANYGYTF
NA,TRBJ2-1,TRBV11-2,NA,TGTGCCAGCAGCTTGGCCCTTCAGGGCGAGCAGTTCTTC,CASSLALQGEQFF
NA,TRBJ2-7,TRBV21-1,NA,TGTGCCAGCACCTTTCGGACAGACTCCTACGAGCAGTACTTC,CASTFRTDSYEQYF
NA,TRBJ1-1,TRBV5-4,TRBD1,TGTGCCAGCAGCTTGGCGAGGGGACAGATGAACACTGAAGCTTTCTTT,CASSLARGQMNTEAFF
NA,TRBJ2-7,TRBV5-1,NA,TGCGCCAGCAGCTTGGCCTCTCAGGGCGCCGTTTACGAGCAGTACTTC,CASSLASQGAVYEQYF
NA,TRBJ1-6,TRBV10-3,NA,TGTGCCATCAGTGAGTCGAGTTCACCCCTCCACTTT,CAISESSSPLHF
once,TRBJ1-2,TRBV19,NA,TGTGCCAGTAGTATAGATCGACAGAATGGCTACACCTTC,CASSIDRQNGYTF
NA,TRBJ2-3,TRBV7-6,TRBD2,TGTGCCAGCAGCTCTACTAGCGGCCTCACAGATACGCAGTATTTT,CASSSTSGLTDTQYF
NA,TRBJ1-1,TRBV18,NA,TGTGCCAGCTCACCACTACCCAACAGGGATAACACTGAAGCTTTCTTT,CASSPLPNRDNTEAFF
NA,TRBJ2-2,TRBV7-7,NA,TGTGCCAGCAGCTTAGACTTGGACGAGGTGAACACCGGGGAGCTGTTTTTT,CASSLDLDEVNTGELFF
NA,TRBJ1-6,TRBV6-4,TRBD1,TGTGCCAGCAGTGAACAGGGGGGATATTCACCCCTCCACTTT,CASSEQGGYSPLHF
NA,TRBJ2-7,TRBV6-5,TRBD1,TGTGCCAGCAGTCAGGGACAGGGCTACTACGAGCAGTACTTC,CASSQGQGYYEQYF
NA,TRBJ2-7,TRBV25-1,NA,TGTGCCAGCAGTGAATCCACATTCTACGAGCAGTACTTC,CASSESTFYEQYF
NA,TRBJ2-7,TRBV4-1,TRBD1,TGCGCCAGCAGCCCCCGGACAGGCTTTTCCTCCTACGAGCAGTACTTC,CASSPRTGFSSYEQYF
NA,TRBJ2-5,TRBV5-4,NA,TGTGCCAGCAGCCTCGGGGTCCAAGAGACCCAGTACTTC,CASSLGVQETQYF
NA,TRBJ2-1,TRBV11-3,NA,TGTGCCAGCAGCTTAGAGGGAGGCTCCTACAATGAGCAGTTCTTC,CASSLEGGSYNEQFF
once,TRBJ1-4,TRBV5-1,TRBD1,TGCGCCAGCAAGGGACAGGGTTTAACTAATGAAAAACTGTTTTTT,CASKGQGLTNEKLFF
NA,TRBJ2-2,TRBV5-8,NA,TGTGCCAGCAGCGCTCATTACACCGGGGAGCTGTTTTTT,CASSAHYTGELFF
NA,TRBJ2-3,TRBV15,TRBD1,TGTGCCACCAGCAGAGGGGGGACAGGGCCAGATACGCAGTATTTT,CATSRGGTGPDTQYF
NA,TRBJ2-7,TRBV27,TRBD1,TGTGCCAGCAGTTTATTCTGGGACAGGGGCTACGAGCAGTACTTC,CASSLFWDRGYEQYF
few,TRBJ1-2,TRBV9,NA,TGTGCCAGCAGCGTCCTAGGGACTGACTATGGCTACACCTTC,CASSVLGTDYGYTF
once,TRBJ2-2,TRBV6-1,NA,TGTGCCAGCAGCCGGAACACCGGGGAGCTGTTTTTT,CASSRNTGELFF
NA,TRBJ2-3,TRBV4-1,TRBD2,TGCGCCAGCAGCCAAGTAGCGGGATTCGCCCCTAGCACAGATACGCAGTATTTT,CASSQVAGFAPSTDTQYF
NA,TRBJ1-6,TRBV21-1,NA,TGTGCCAGCAGCAATAGGGCGGGCGATTCGTCCTATAATTCACCCCTCCACTTT,CASSNRAGDSSYNSPLHF
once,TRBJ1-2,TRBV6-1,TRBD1,TGTGCCAGCAGCGATAGAACAGGGGGCCACTATGGCTACACCTTC,CASSDRTGGHYGYTF
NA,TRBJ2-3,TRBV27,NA,TGTGCCAGCAGGGGCGGCGGACGAGATACGCAGTATTTT,CASRGGGRDTQYF
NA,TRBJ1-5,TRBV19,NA,TGTGCCAGTAGTATAGTTCTGGGGGGCGTACAGCCCCAGCATTTT,CASSIVLGGVQPQHF
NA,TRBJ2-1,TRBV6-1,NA,TGTGCCAGCAGTGAAGCGCTGGTCAGGGTGTTCTTC,CASSEALVRVFF
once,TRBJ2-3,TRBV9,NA,TGTGCCAGCAGCGCAGTGGGGGGGCTGAGCACAGATACGCAGTATTTT,CASSAVGGLSTDTQYF
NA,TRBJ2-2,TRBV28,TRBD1,TGTGCCAGCAGTTTCCCGGGGACAGGGAACACCGGGGAGCTGTTTTTT,CASSFPGTGNTGELFF